This TCR beta chain stems from a study of blood T cell repertoires in COVID-19. Study at large: Samples taken during acute and convalescent COVID-19 were collected in the United States, Italy and Spain.

This clone was recorded once. The CDR3 extends over 15 amino acids. The V gene end was trimmed by 5 bases and the J gene end by 6 bases; junction bases not matched to a gene: 9. Germline V gives CDR1 MNHEY, CDR2 SVGAGI. Clones were read by immunoSEQ multiplex PCR, and TCRdb kept only the in-frame ones, dropping some. Here the sample spans about 180,000 clones, approximately 90% being singletons. V gene TRBV6-5 combines with J gene TRBJ1-2, with 10 bases that match TRBD1. The material sequenced was peripheral blood. The receptor was derived from a woman between 65 and 79 years old with COVID-19, enrolled during active disease. The CDR3 nucleotides read TGTGCCAGCAGTCCACGACAGGGGGCGACGGATGGCTACACCTTC. This gives the protein CASSPRQGATDGYTF.